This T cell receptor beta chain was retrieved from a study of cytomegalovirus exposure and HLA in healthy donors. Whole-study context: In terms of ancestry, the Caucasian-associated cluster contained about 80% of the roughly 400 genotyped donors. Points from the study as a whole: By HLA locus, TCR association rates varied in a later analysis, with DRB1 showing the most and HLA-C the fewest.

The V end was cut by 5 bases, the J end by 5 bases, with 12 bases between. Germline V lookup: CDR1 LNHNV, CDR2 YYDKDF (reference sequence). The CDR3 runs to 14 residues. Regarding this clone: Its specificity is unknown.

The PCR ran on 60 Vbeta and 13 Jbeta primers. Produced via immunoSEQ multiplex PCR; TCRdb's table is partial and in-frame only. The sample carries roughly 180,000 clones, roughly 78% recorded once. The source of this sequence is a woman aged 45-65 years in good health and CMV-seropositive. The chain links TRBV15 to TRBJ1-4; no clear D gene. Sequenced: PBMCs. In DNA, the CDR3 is TGTGCCACCAGCCGCGAGGGTGCCAATGAAAAACTGTTTTTT. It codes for CATSREGANEKLFF.